A selection of T cell receptor beta chains follows, all from one sample in a study of blood T cells in healthy people across ages. TCRdb re-derived calls from the 5' RACE reads in MiXCR, one entry per CDR3 protein. The sample has about a million distinct CDR3 sequences, roughly 51% seen once. The sequencing input was blood. Receptors originate from a woman aged 55 to 70 in good health. The CDR3 runs from the conserved cysteine through the conserved F or W. The D gene is left open where the match is weak. Some rows mark clone size as missing; the rest say once, few, many or name a class of expanded clone.

d_call	clone_size	v_call	j_call	cdr3_nt	cdr3_aa
TRBD2	-	TRBV2	TRBJ2-3	TGTGCCAGCAGAGCCGGGACAGGGGGGACTAGCGGGAACGCAGATACGCAGTATTTT	CASRAGTGGTSGNADTQYF
TRBD2	-	TRBV7-3	TRBJ2-1	TGTGCCCGCAGGGCTAGCGGAATATACAATGAGCAGTTCTTC	CARRASGIYNEQFF
-	-	TRBV20-1	TRBJ2-7	TGCAGTGCTCCGCGGACTGGCTCCTACGAGCAGTACTTC	CSAPRTGSYEQYF
-	-	TRBV20-1	TRBJ1-2	TGCAGTGCTAGAGAAAGGGGTTTAAGCTATGGCTACACCTTC	CSARERGLSYGYTF
-	few	TRBV6-5	TRBJ2-7	TGTGCCAGCAGTTACGGGGGGCCGTGGGGGCAGTACTTC	CASSYGGPWGQYF
-	-	TRBV7-2	TRBJ2-3	TGTGCCAGCAGCTCCCGAGGGGGACTGGGTACAGATACGCAGTATTTT	CASSSRGGLGTDTQYF
-	-	TRBV12-3/TRBV12-4	TRBJ1-2	TGTGCCAGCAGTTTACCGCTGCCAGGTGGCGGCTACACCTTC	CASSLPLPGGGYTF
TRBD2	-	TRBV5-6	TRBJ2-6	TGTGCCAGTAATGGCGAGCGGGAGTATGGTGGGGCCAACGTCCTGACTTTC	CASNGEREYGGANVLTF
TRBD2	-	TRBV19	TRBJ2-1	TGTGCCAGTAGTATGAGGGCGGCGGGAGGGCTAAATGAGCAGTTCTTC	CASSMRAAGGLNEQFF
-	few	TRBV7-9	TRBJ2-5	TGTGCCAGCAAAGGGGTTACCCTCAAAGAGACCCAGTACTTC	CASKGVTLKETQYF
TRBD2	-	TRBV7-2	TRBJ2-3	TGTGCCCGCAGCCGGGGACTAGCGGGACATAATGAGCAGTATTTT	CARSRGLAGHNEQYF
-	-	TRBV20-1	TRBJ2-4	TGCAGTGCTAGAGATGTTTCGGGAGAGGCCAAAAACATTCAGTACTTC	CSARDVSGEAKNIQYF
-	-	TRBV5-1	TRBJ1-4	TGCGCCAGCAGCTTCGGGACCAACATAGGGAAACTGTTTTTT	CASSFGTNIGKLFF
TRBD2	-	TRBV6-5	TRBJ2-5	TGTGCCTGCAGTTCTTCTAGCGGCCTCCAAGAGACCCAGTACTTC	CACSSSSGLQETQYF